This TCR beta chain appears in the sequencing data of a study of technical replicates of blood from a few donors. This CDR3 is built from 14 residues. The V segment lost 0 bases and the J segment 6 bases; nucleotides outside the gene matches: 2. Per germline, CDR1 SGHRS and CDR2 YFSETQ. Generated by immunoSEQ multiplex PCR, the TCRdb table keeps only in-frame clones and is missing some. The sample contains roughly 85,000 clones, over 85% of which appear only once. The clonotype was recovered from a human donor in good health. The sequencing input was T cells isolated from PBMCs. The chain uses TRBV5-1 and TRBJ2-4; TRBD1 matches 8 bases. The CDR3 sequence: CASSLGQGRNIQYF. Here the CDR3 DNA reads TGCGCCAGCAGCTTGGGACAGGGGAGAAACATTCAGTACTTC.